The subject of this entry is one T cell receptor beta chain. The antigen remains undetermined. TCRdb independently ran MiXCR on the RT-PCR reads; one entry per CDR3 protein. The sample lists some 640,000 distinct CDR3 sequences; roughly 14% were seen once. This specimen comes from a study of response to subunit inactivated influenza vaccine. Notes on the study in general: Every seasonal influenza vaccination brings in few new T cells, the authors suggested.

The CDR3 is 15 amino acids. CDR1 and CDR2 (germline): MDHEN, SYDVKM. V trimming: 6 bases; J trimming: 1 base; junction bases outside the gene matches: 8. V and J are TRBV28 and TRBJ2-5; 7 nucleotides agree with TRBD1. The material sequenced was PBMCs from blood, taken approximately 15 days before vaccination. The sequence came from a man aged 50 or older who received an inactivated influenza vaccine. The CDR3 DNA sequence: TGTGCCAGCAGGACACCGACAGGGAGCCAAGAGACCCAGTACTTC. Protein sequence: CASRTPTGSQETQYF.